This TCR beta chain was sequenced during a study of blood T cell repertoires in COVID-19. Study as a whole: Sites in the United States, Italy and Spain provided acute and convalescent COVID-19 samples. T cells, B-cell-depleted T cells, or PBMCs provided the cDNA or gDNA that served as material.

In the authors' methods: From reference gene primer amplification, estimates of nucleated cell counts were derived. The protocol was immunoSEQ multiplex PCR, while the TCRdb copy is restricted to in-frame clones and leaves out a portion. D and trimming were read from the DNA, whereas the V and J calls and clone size are those reported in that table. The profile shows 250,000 to 300,000 clones, 75% to 85% of them singletons. Germline V lookup: CDR1 MDHEN, CDR2 SYDVKM. V lost 6 bases, J lost 8 bases, and 19 bases lay in between. The CDR3 spans 14 residues. The gene calls are TRBV28 and TRBJ1-2; D is unresolved. This sequence originates from a man aged 50-59 years with active or convalescent COVID-19. What was sequenced was peripheral blood. CDR3 amino acids: CASSLLVPTGGYTF. The CDR3 bases are TGTGCCAGCAGCCTACTCGTCCCCACCGGGGGCTACACCTTC.